The rows below give T cell receptor beta chains drawn from one sample of a study of T cell repertoires in cytomegalovirus infection. TCRdb redid the calling of the reads with MiXCR, one entry per CDR3 protein. Of tens of thousands of distinct CDR3 sequences listed, 3.7% are singletons. Input material: PBMCs. Receptor source: a human donor in good health (CMV status not recorded). Some clones in this sample may be carry-over from other donors' samples. Both conserved end residues are part of each CDR3. D genes are given only for firm matches. Clone size, where shown, is once, few, many, or a class for clones that have expanded.

d_call	v_call	j_call	clone_size	cdr3_nt	cdr3_aa
TRBD2	TRBV7-8	TRBJ2-3	many	TGTGCCAGCAGACAGACGGGGGGGCCCCCCACAGATACGCAGTATTTT	CASRQTGGPPTDTQYF
.	TRBV7-2	TRBJ1-2	many	TGTGCCAGCAGCTTAGCCGCGGGACAATTCTTCGGCTACACCTTC	CASSLAAGQFFGYTF
.	TRBV7-8	TRBJ2-7	many	TGTGCCAGCAGCTTATCCGGGTACCAACCCTACGAGCAGTACTTC	CASSLSGYQPYEQYF
.	TRBV6-1	TRBJ1-5	many	TGTGCCAGCAGTGCAAACGTGGATCAGCCCCAGCATTTT	CASSANVDQPQHF
TRBD1	TRBV4-1	TRBJ2-5	many	TGCGCCAGCAGCCATGGACAGGGGGGGTACCAAGAGACCCAGTACTTC	CASSHGQGGYQETQYF
TRBD1	TRBV5-4	TRBJ2-1	many	TGTGCCAGCAGCCCGGAGATGCCCGGGACAGGGCCAGACAATGAGCAGTTCTTC	CASSPEMPGTGPDNEQFF
.	TRBV7-2	TRBJ2-3	many	TGTGCCAGCAGCCATCCCGACCCGTGGCAGGGCCCAGATACGCAGTATTTT	CASSHPDPWQGPDTQYF
.	TRBV7-6	TRBJ2-1	many	TGTGCCAGCAGCGGAGGACACATTGTTTCCTACAATGAGCAGTTCTTC	CASSGGHIVSYNEQFF
TRBD1	TRBV7-6	TRBJ2-7	many	TGTGCCAGCAGAGCCGGGACAGGGGAAGGGGAGCAGTACTTC	CASRAGTGEGEQYF
.	TRBV7-2	TRBJ2-7	many	TGTGCCAGCAGCATCGGGACCCCGGACACCTACGAGCAGTACTTC	CASSIGTPDTYEQYF
TRBD2	TRBV12-3/TRBV12-4	TRBJ2-7	many	TGTGCCAGCAGTCGGGACTACTCCTACGAGCAGTACTTC	CASSRDYSYEQYF
.	TRBV30	TRBJ1-1	many	TGTGCCTGGGGTAAAGAGGGTTTCAGCACTGAAGCTTTCTTT	CAWGKEGFSTEAFF
.	TRBV10-3	TRBJ2-7	many	TGTGCCATCCGGGACGGAGACTACGAGCAGTACTTC	CAIRDGDYEQYF
.	TRBV7-9	TRBJ2-7	many	TGTGCCAGCAGCCCCCCTAGTAAGGGAACCTACGAGCAGTACTTC	CASSPPSKGTYEQYF
.	TRBV7-8	TRBJ1-6	many	TGTGCCAGCAGCTTTAGCGGCGGGAATTCACCCCTCCACTTT	CASSFSGGNSPLHF
.	TRBV7-9	TRBJ2-5	many	TGTGCCAGCCAAGCCGGGCGAGGAGAGACCCAGTACTTC	CASQAGRGETQYF
.	TRBV12-3/TRBV12-4	TRBJ1-1	many	TGTGCCAGCAGACCGGGACGGTACACTGAAGCTTTCTTT	CASRPGRYTEAFF
TRBD2	TRBV7-8	TRBJ2-3	many	TGTGCCAGCAGCTCTACTCTAGCGGGGGGAGTCGCAGATACGCAGTATTTT	CASSSTLAGGVADTQYF
.	TRBV18	TRBJ2-3	many	TGTGCCAGCTCACCACCGGCGGGGCCACCTCCTCTCACAGATACGCAGTATTTT	CASSPPAGPPPLTDTQYF
TRBD1	TRBV7-2	TRBJ2-3	many	TGTGCCAGCAGCCGATACTCCGGACAGGGGAACACAGATACGCAGTATTTT	CASSRYSGQGNTDTQYF
.	TRBV5-5	TRBJ1-1	many	TGTGTCAGCAGCTTGGTCGGGGGCTGGGCTTTCTTT	CVSSLVGGWAFF
.	TRBV27	TRBJ2-1	many	TGTGCCAGCAGTAGGGACTCCAGCTACAATGAGCAGTTCTTC	CASSRDSSYNEQFF
.	TRBV7-2	TRBJ2-7	many	TGTGCCAGCAGCTTAGTCCCAGGGAACTACGAGCAGTACTTC	CASSLVPGNYEQYF
.	TRBV12-3/TRBV12-4	TRBJ1-2	.	TGTGCCAGCAGTCACGTTCAGGGGAGATATGGCTACACCTTC	CASSHVQGRYGYTF
.	TRBV19	TRBJ1-2	many	TGTGCCAGTAGTCATACGAGAGGGAACTATGGCTACACCTTC	CASSHTRGNYGYTF
.	TRBV4-3	TRBJ1-5	many	TGCGCCAGCAGCCAAGATGGCATAAGCAATCAGCCCCAGCATTTT	CASSQDGISNQPQHF
.	TRBV12-3/TRBV12-4	TRBJ2-1	many	TGTGCCAGCAGTTTAGATTTATCGGGCTATGAGCAGTTCTTC	CASSLDLSGYEQFF
.	TRBV7-2	TRBJ2-7	many	TGTGCCAGCAGTCCGGGAACAAGGACCTACGAGCAGTACTTC	CASSPGTRTYEQYF
.	TRBV28	TRBJ1-1	many	TGTGCCAGCAGTTTTTCAGGGGTAAACACTGAAGCTTTCTTT	CASSFSGVNTEAFF
.	TRBV18	TRBJ1-1	many	TGTGCCAGCTCACCAGTGGCAGGGGAGAACACTGAAGCTTTCTTT	CASSPVAGENTEAFF
TRBD1	TRBV10-3	TRBJ1-5	many	TGTGCCATCAGTCCCGGGACAGGGGAACAGCCCCAGCATTTT	CAISPGTGEQPQHF
.	TRBV20-1	TRBJ1-2	many	TGCAGTGCTAGTTATGGCTTAGGGGGCTACACCTTC	CSASYGLGGYTF
TRBD2	TRBV5-4	TRBJ2-5	many	TGTGCCAGCAGCTTGGGTGGTAGCGGGGCTCAAGAGACCCAGTACTTC	CASSLGGSGAQETQYF
TRBD1	TRBV7-9	TRBJ2-3	many	TGTGCCAGCAGCCCCACCTGGGGGACAGGGGACACAGATACGCAGTATTTT	CASSPTWGTGDTDTQYF
TRBD1	TRBV6-1	TRBJ2-3	many	TGTGCCAGCAGCCCCGCCCCGGGACAGGGAACAGATACGCAGTATTTT	CASSPAPGQGTDTQYF
TRBD1	TRBV7-9	TRBJ2-7	many	TGTGCCAGCAGCTTATCGGGAAACAGGGGGTCGTACGAGCAGTACTTC	CASSLSGNRGSYEQYF
.	TRBV20-1	TRBJ2-7	many	TGCAGTGCTCAAGACCGGACAGTCAGCTCCTACGAGCAGTACTTC	CSAQDRTVSSYEQYF
TRBD2	TRBV7-9	TRBJ2-5	many	TGTGCCAGCAGCGCCGGGACTAGCGGAGAAGAGACCCAGTACTTC	CASSAGTSGEETQYF
.	TRBV19	TRBJ1-1	many	TGTGCCAGTAGTATAGGACGGATCATGAACACTGAAGCTTTCTTT	CASSIGRIMNTEAFF
.	TRBV7-2	TRBJ1-5	many	TGTGCCAGCAGCTTTTATCTGCGGGATCAGCCCCAGCATTTT	CASSFYLRDQPQHF
TRBD2	TRBV27	TRBJ2-3	many	TGTGCCAGCAGTTCCTGGACTAGCGGGGGCACAGATACGCAGTATTTT	CASSSWTSGGTDTQYF
.	TRBV7-9	TRBJ1-1	many	TGTGCCAGCAGCCTCGACGGCACTGAAGCTTTCTTT	CASSLDGTEAFF
.	TRBV7-2	TRBJ2-5	many	TGTGCCAGCAGCTTTGGAGGGGGCGGGGAGACCCAGTACTTC	CASSFGGGGETQYF
.	TRBV5-5	TRBJ2-3	many	TGTGCCAGCAGCTTCCAGGGCGCAGATACGCAGTATTTT	CASSFQGADTQYF
.	TRBV12-3/TRBV12-4	TRBJ2-5	many	TGTGCCAGCAGTTGGTGGCAGGGTAAAGAGACCCAGTACTTC	CASSWWQGKETQYF
TRBD1	TRBV7-8	TRBJ2-6	many	TGTGCCATTCCACAGGGGTCTGGGGCCAACGTCCTGACTTTC	CAIPQGSGANVLTF
.	TRBV20-1	TRBJ1-4	many	TGCAGTGCTAGAGAACAAGCAACTAATGAAAAACTGTTTTTT	CSAREQATNEKLFF
TRBD2	TRBV6-2/TRBV6-3	TRBJ2-1	many	TGTGCCAGCAGTTACTCGCTACATCTAGCGGGGGGGCGGGATGAGCAGTTCTTC	CASSYSLHLAGGRDEQFF
TRBD2	TRBV7-2	TRBJ2-3	many	TGTGCCAGCAGCTTAGCTCTTAGACTAGCGGGGGGACGACACACAGATACGCAGTATTTT	CASSLALRLAGGRHTDTQYF
TRBD2	TRBV5-1	TRBJ2-1	many	TGCGCCAGCAGCTTGGTATTAGCGGGGAACAATGAGCAGTTCTTC	CASSLVLAGNNEQFF
.	TRBV28	TRBJ2-5	many	TGTGCCAGCGGATGGTTAAGGGAGACCCAGTACTTC	CASGWLRETQYF
.	TRBV7-2	TRBJ1-1	many	TGTGCCAGCAGCTTGACCCGCGTGGGGGCAAATGAAGCTTTCTTT	CASSLTRVGANEAFF
.	TRBV3-1	TRBJ1-5	many	TGTGCCAGCAGCCAGGCAACAGGGTGGAATCAGCCCCAGCATTTT	CASSQATGWNQPQHF
.	TRBV2	TRBJ1-2	many	TGTGCCAGCAACAACTTCCGGGCGAACTATGGCTACACCTTC	CASNNFRANYGYTF
.	TRBV25-1	TRBJ1-1	many	TGTGCCGCCCGGACAGCCACTGCGAACACTGAAGCTTTCTTT	CAARTATANTEAFF
.	TRBV28	TRBJ2-2	many	TGTGCCAGCAGTTTCGGGGGGCAGGTCCGCACCGGGGAGCTGTTTTTT	CASSFGGQVRTGELFF
.	TRBV28	TRBJ1-1	many	TGTGCCAGCAAGCGATGGATGAACACTGAAGCTTTCTTT	CASKRWMNTEAFF